One and the same sample provided the 12 T cell receptor beta chains below, sequenced in a study of blood T cells in healthy people across ages (dated by TCRdb to the mid-2010s). Library creation used 5' RACE. Sequencer: Illumina HiSeq 2500. A second PCR of about 6 to 11 cycles was run with a J-beta primer mix and a sample-barcoded 5' primer. TCRdb reworked the public reads: Q25 trimming with fastp, MiXCR clone assembly, productive beta chains retained. Every distinct CDR3 protein forms one entry, paired with its most common genes and DNA. This sample has some 690,000 distinct CDR3 sequences in its table, and 22% of those were observed once. About 22% of the sample goes to the ten largest clones. The sample taken for sequencing was blood. The receptors come from a man between 65 and 85 years old in good health.

This clonotype has a handful of counts. The rearrangement uses TRBV5-1 and TRBJ2-5; 10 positions agree with TRBD2. The end of the DNA aligns better with TRBJ2-7, so the J call may be wrong. CDR1 and CDR2 from the germline V gene are SGHRS and YFSETQ. This CDR3 region has 20 residues. The CDR3 loop reads CASSLGSTIARTSGAYEQYF. DNA of the CDR3: TGCGCCAGCAGCTTGGGAAGTACAATCGCCCGGACTAGCGGTGCCTACGAGCAGTACTTC.

A few counts support this clonotype. The chain is built from TRBV11-2 and TRBJ2-5; 9 bases match TRBD1. Trimming cost V 3 bases and J 11 bases; bases outside gene matches: 16. Germline V gives CDR1 SGHAT, CDR2 FQNNGV. This CDR3 contains 16 residues. CDR3 in DNA: TGTGCCAGCAGCTTTTCCCCGGGACAGGGAAAGTGGGAGCAGTACTTC. As protein: CASSFSPGQGKWEQYF. The full variable domain, rest sourced from reference TRBV11-2 and TRBJ2-5, is EAGVAQSPRYKIIEKRQSVAFWCNPISGHATLYWYQQILGQGPKLLIQFQNNGVVDDSQLPKDRFSAERLKGVDSTLKIQPAKLEDSAVYLCASSFSPGQGKWEQYFGPGTRLLVL.

This clonotype was seen at least ten times. The V and J genes are TRBV9 and TRBJ2-3; D assignment may be TRBD1 or TRBD2 (5 bases each). The CDR3 contains 15 residues. The ends were cut back, 7 bases at V and 4 bases at J, with 19 bases in the middle. The germline gives CDR1 SGDLS, CDR2 YYNGEE. The CDR3 reads CASGMMGLASDTQYF. CDR3 bases: TGTGCCAGCGGGATGATGGGGCTAGCATCAGATACGCAGTATTTT.

V is TRBV29-1 and J is TRBJ1-2; maybe TRBD1 (5 bases). The V end was cut by 8 bases, the J end by 11 bases, with 21 bases between. Germline loops: CDR1 SQVTM, CDR2 ANQGSEA. This CDR3 has 12 amino acids. The CDR3 nucleotides are TGCAGCATAAGAGCGGGACCGACTATTTACACCTTC. Amino acid sequence: CSIRAGPTIYTF.

The sample holds a few counts of this clonotype. The chain combines TRBV7-8 with TRBJ2-3; TRBD1 is a possible D gene (6 bases). The CDR3 has 15 amino acids. V was cut by 5 bases and J by 0 bases, with 12 bases left in between. Germline-derived CDR1 and CDR2 are SGHVS and FQNEAQ. CDR3 bases: TGTGCCAGCAGCCAAACAGGGTTTAGCACAGATACGCAGTATTTT. This sequence encodes CASSQTGFSTDTQYF. Full variable domain (remainder filled in from reference TRBV7-8 and TRBJ2-3): GAGVSQSPRYKVAKRGQDVALRCDPISGHVSLFWYQQALGQGPEFLTYFQNEAQLDKSGLPSDRFFAERPEGSVSTLKIQRTQQEDSAVYLCASSQTGFSTDTQYFGPGTRLTVL.

This sequence joins TRBV5-1 and TRBJ1-6, with D unclear. V was cut by 0 bases and J by 8 bases, with 9 bases left in between. The germline CDR1 and CDR2 sequences are SGHRS and YFSETQ. The CDR3 contains 14 residues. CDR3 in DNA: TGCGCCAGCAGCTTGGTGGGGAGAGATTCACCCCTCCACTTT. Translating gives CASSLVGRDSPLHF.

This clonotype appeared a single time. The junction and the germline gene differ at one end; a read error may be behind it. The chain has TRBV6-2 or TRBV6-3 and TRBJ2-5, with TRBD2 as a possible D gene (5 bases). Germline CDR1 is MNHEY and CDR2 is SVGEGT. The CDR3 totals 12 residues. The CDR3 coding sequence is TGTGCCAGCAGTTCCCTCGAGCGGTCTCTGTTCTTC. It specifies CASSSLERSLFF.

CDR3 amino acids: CASSYSGFSYNEQFF. DNA for the CDR3: TGCGCCAGCAGTTATAGCGGGTTTTCCTACAATGAGCAGTTCTTC. J is TRBJ2-1 and V is TRBV5-1, with 7 bases aligning to TRBD2. The CDR3 contains 15 residues. Germline V gene lookup returns CDR1 SGHRS and CDR2 YFSETQ. The V gene end was trimmed by 5 bases and the J gene end by 1 base; junction bases not matched to a gene: 6. The full variable domain, completed using reference TRBV5-1 and TRBJ2-1, is KAGVTQTPRYLIKTRGQQVTLSCSPISGHRSVSWYQQTPGQGLQFLFEYFSETQRNKGNFPGRFSGRQFSNSRSEMNVSTLELGDSALYLCASSYSGFSYNEQFFGPGTRLTVL.

This clonotype came up a few times. The V call is TRBV29-1, the J call TRBJ2-5, with D possibly TRBD1 on 6 matching bases. Per germline, CDR1 SQVTM and CDR2 ANQGSEA. The CDR3 is made up of 11 amino acids. V gave up 4 bases and J gave up 9 bases, with 12 bases separating them. In DNA, the CDR3 is TGCAGCGTTGGATCCCGACAGGCCCAGTACTTC. It translates to CSVGSRQAQYF.

This clonotype came up a few times. V usage is TRBV3-1 and J usage is TRBJ2-1; no clear D. Deletions cut 5 bases from V and 8 bases from J, with 13 bases between. Germline V lookup: CDR1 LGHDT, CDR2 YNNKEL (reference sequence). CDR3 length: 13 amino acids. In DNA form, the CDR3 reads TGTGCCAGCAGCATAAATTCTAGGGATGAGCAGTTCTTC. Its translation: CASSINSRDEQFF.

This clonotype has a handful of counts. Compared with germline, one end of the junction differs, possibly owing to a read error. The V call is TRBV5-1, the J call TRBJ1-1; TRBD1 agrees at 8 bases. Germline CDR1 SGHRS, CDR2 YFSETQ. This CDR3 has 14 amino acids. The CDR3 DNA is TGTGCCAGCAGTCAGGACAGGGTCAACACTGAAGCTTTCTTT. Translating gives CASSQDRVNTEAFF. The full variable domain, its missing parts supplied by reference TRBV5-1 and TRBJ1-1, is KAGVTQTPRYLIKTRGQQVTLSCSPISGHRSVSWYQQTPGQGLQFLFEYFSETQRNKGNFPGRFSGRQFSNSRSEMNVSTLELGDSALYLCASSQDRVNTEAFFGQGTRLTVV.

This clonotype was seen a handful of times. The chain is built from TRBV10-3 and TRBJ2-3; no reliable D call. The CDR3 runs 14 residues. V was pared by 6 bases and J by 1 base, with 11 bases between. The germline CDR1 and CDR2 sequences are ENHRY and SYGVKD. CDR3 region: CAIRNSEGTDTQYF. CDR3 coding DNA: TGTGCCATCAGAAACAGTGAGGGCACAGATACGCAGTATTTT.